The 16 T cell receptor beta chains presented below share a single source sample, sequenced in a study of T cells in pancreatic ductal adenocarcinoma. No neoadjuvant therapy was given to the selected pancreatic ductal adenocarcinoma patients before their surgery. TCRdb's table, derived via immunoSEQ multiplex PCR, lists solely in-frame clones and lacks some. The data show approximately 19,000 clones, around nine tenths seen once. Input material: PBMCs. The source of these receptors is a human donor with pancreatic ductal adenocarcinoma.

V gene TRBV11-3 combines with J gene TRBJ1-1; 9 bases agree with TRBD1. This CDR3 spans 16 amino acids. Germline-derived CDR1 and CDR2 are SGHNT and YENEEA. Losses at the gene ends were 5 bases for V and 2 bases for J; bases not matched to a gene: 9. The CDR3: CASSRTGEVGNTEAFF. The CDR3 DNA reads TGTGCCAGCAGCCGGACAGGGGAGGTTGGTAACACTGAAGCTTTCTTT.

The chain uses TRBV2 and TRBJ1-5; D remains ambiguous. Germline V gives CDR1 SNHLY, CDR2 FYNNEI. With 2 bases removed from V and 4 bases from J, the gap between germline ends came to 9 bases. The CDR3 spans 14 residues. CDR3 protein: CASSEYRGNQPQHF. The CDR3 bases are TGTGCCAGCAGTGAATACAGAGGGAATCAGCCCCAGCATTTT.

The V gene is TRBV5-6, the J gene TRBJ1-1; possibly TRBD1 for D (6 bases). Trimming took 1 base from V and 5 from J, leaving 27 bases between them. Germline V gene sequence: CDR1 SGHDT, CDR2 YYEEEE. CDR3 length: 19 amino acids. CDR3 nucleotides: TGTGCCAGCAGCTTGACAGGGAATGAGTGGAGTTGGGGGGGGACTGAAGCTTTCTTT. It is translated as CASSLTGNEWSWGGTEAFF.

V and J are TRBV27 and TRBJ2-7, with TRBD2 matching 7 bases. The ends lost 6 bases at V and 7 bases at J; junction bases unmatched: 3. Germline CDR1 MNHEY, CDR2 SMNVEV (reference sequence). The CDR3 totals 11 residues. This CDR3 reads CASSPGGEQYF. Here the CDR3 DNA reads TGTGCCAGCAGCCCCGGGGGGGAGCAGTACTTC.

The chain uses TRBV28 and TRBJ2-7, with 11 bases lining up with TRBD1. Germline CDR1 and CDR2: MDHEN and SYDVKM. V trimming: 6 bases; J trimming: 7 bases; junction bases outside the gene matches: 8. This CDR3 is built from 14 residues. The CDR3 protein is CASSHGQGAGEQYF. CDR3 DNA sequence: TGTGCCAGCAGCCATGGACAGGGGGCGGGTGAGCAGTACTTC. Filled out from reference TRBV28 and TRBJ2-7, the complete variable domain reads DVKVTQSSRYLVKRTGEKVFLECVQDMDHENMFWYRQDPGLGLRLIYFSYDVKMKEKGDIPEGYSVSREKKERFSLILESASTNQTSMYLCASSHGQGAGEQYFGPGTRLTVT.

This chain joins TRBV2 and TRBJ1-1; 9 bases map to TRBD1. After removal of 4 bases from V and 7 bases from J, the junction contained 10 bases not matched to a gene. Per germline, CDR1 SNHLY and CDR2 FYNNEI. CDR3 length equals 15 residues. CDR3 region: CASSVLQGATGEAFF. CDR3 coding DNA: TGTGCCAGCAGTGTTTTACAGGGGGCTACGGGTGAAGCTTTCTTT.

This clone was observed a single time. The chain has TRBV4-2 and TRBJ2-1; tentative D call: TRBD1 (6 bases). V was trimmed by 1 base and J by 5 bases, leaving 15 bases between them. Germline assignment: CDR1 LGHNA and CDR2 YNFKEQ. CDR3 length: 16 residues. The chain's CDR3 is CASSQVLGRGNNEQFF. The DNA of the CDR3 is TGTGCCAGCAGCCAAGTACTCGGCAGGGGAAACAATGAGCAGTTCTTC.

This clone came up once. The chain uses TRBV5-4 and TRBJ2-7, with 7 bases fitting TRBD2. V was clipped by 3 bases and J by 4 bases; unmatched bases: 4. CDR1 and CDR2 (germline): SGHNT, YYREEE (reference sequence). The CDR3 spans 13 residues. CDR3 sequence (DNA): TGTGCCAGCAGCTGGGGGGGGAGGTACGAGCAGTACTTC. Translated, it gives CASSWGGRYEQYF.

V gene TRBV4-3 combines with J gene TRBJ1-2, with no clear D. The CDR3 runs to 15 residues. V was clipped by 4 bases and J by 2 bases, with 14 bases between them. The germline V gene has CDR1 LGHNA and CDR2 YSLEER. The CDR3 coding sequence is TGCGCCAGCAGCCCCAGCGGGGTGTTCAACTATGGCTACACCTTC. It encodes CASSPSGVFNYGYTF.

V and J are TRBV7-2 and TRBJ1-1; 9 bases map to TRBD1. The V segment lost 5 bases and the J segment 0 bases; nucleotides outside the gene matches: 4. This CDR3 has 15 residues. Germline V gene sequence: CDR1 SGHTA, CDR2 FQGNSA. In DNA, the CDR3 is TGTGCCAGCAGCCCGCGGACAGGGGTGAACACTGAAGCTTTCTTT. Its translation: CASSPRTGVNTEAFF.

J is TRBJ2-7 and V is TRBV7-9, with 12 nucleotides matching TRBD2. The CDR3 has 18 residues. The V and J ends lost 5 bases and 3 bases, in that order; junction bases with no gene match: 14. The germline V gene has CDR1 SEHNR and CDR2 FQNEAQ (reference sequence). The CDR3 protein is CASSPSALAGGPIYEQYF. The DNA of the CDR3 is TGTGCCAGCAGCCCGTCTGCCCTAGCGGGGGGGCCAATCTACGAGCAGTACTTC.

The chain is built from TRBV28 and TRBJ1-1; D perhaps matches TRBD1 (6 bases). Germline loops: CDR1 MDHEN, CDR2 SYDVKM. The CDR3 is 16 residues long. V was shortened by 5 bases and J by 1 base, with 17 bases between the two germline ends. The CDR3 DNA reads as TGTGCCAGCAGTCTCTGGACAGAACTACAGAACACTGAAGCTTTCTTT. Protein sequence: CASSLWTELQNTEAFF. The whole variable domain, filled in from reference TRBV28 and TRBJ1-1, reads DVKVTQSSRYLVKRTGEKVFLECVQDMDHENMFWYRQDPGLGLRLIYFSYDVKMKEKGDIPEGYSVSREKKERFSLILESASTNQTSMYLCASSLWTELQNTEAFFGQGTRLTVV.

V gene TRBV15 combines with J gene TRBJ2-1; TRBD1 might be the D (5 bases). Trimming removed 5 bases from V and 8 bases from J, with 16 bases in between. The V gene's germline CDR1 is LNHNV and CDR2 YYDKDF (reference sequence). The CDR3 consists of 14 residues. DNA of the CDR3: TGTGCCACCAGCCCCCGGACCCTAGGGGATGAGCAGTTCTTC. Encoded protein: CATSPRTLGDEQFF.

The chain combines TRBV5-6 with TRBJ2-1, with 7 bases lining up with TRBD2. The germline CDR1 and CDR2 sequences are SGHDT and YYEEEE. V trimming: 1 base; J trimming: 6 bases; junction bases outside the gene matches: 10. There are 16 residues in the CDR3. CDR3 loop: CASSLFSGGWGNEQFF. The CDR3 DNA reads as TGTGCCAGCAGCTTGTTCTCGGGGGGTTGGGGCAATGAGCAGTTCTTC.

The gene calls are TRBV28 and TRBJ1-1; 7 bases map to TRBD1. CDR3 length: 14 residues. Germline V lookup: CDR1 MDHEN, CDR2 SYDVKM. V lost 2 bases, J lost 5 bases, and 5 bases stayed unmatched. CDR3 DNA sequence: TGTGCCAGCAGTTTAGGGCGACAGGGAACTGAAGCTTTCTTT. This sequence encodes CASSLGRQGTEAFF.

The J gene is TRBJ2-1, the V gene TRBV18; 9 bases match TRBD1. Germline CDR1 and CDR2: KGHSH and LQKENI. The junction had 8 bases not matched to a gene; V was cut back by 0 bases and J by 8 bases. The CDR3 loop spans 16 amino acids. CDR3 nucleotide sequence: TGTGCCAGCTCACCACCACGGGACAGGGATTTGTATGAGCAGTTCTTC. Protein sequence: CASSPPRDRDLYEQFF.